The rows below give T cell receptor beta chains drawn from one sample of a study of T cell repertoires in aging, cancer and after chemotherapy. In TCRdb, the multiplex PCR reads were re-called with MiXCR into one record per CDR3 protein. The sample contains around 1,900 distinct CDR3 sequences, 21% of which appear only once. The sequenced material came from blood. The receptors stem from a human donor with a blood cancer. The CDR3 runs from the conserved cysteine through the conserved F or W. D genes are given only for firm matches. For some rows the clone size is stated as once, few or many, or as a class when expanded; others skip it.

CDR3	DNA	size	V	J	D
CASSLPVNTEAFF	TGTGCCAGCAGCTTACCAGTGAACACTGAAGCTTTCTTT	medium-sized	TRBV7-6	TRBJ1-1	.
CASSLVGGRATDTQYF	TGTGCCAGCAGCTTAGTGGGCGGGAGAGCCACAGATACGCAGTATTTT	.	TRBV11-2	TRBJ2-3	TRBD2
CASSLIGTGELFF	TGTGCCAGCAGCTTAATTGGGACCGGGGAGCTGTTTTTT	few	TRBV7-9	TRBJ2-2	.
CSARDRRGFKDTEAFF	TGCAGTGCTAGAGATCGGCGGGGGTTTAAGGACACTGAAGCTTTCTTT	medium-sized	TRBV20-1	TRBJ1-1	.
CASSTGIPNQPQHF	TGTGCCAGTAGTACTGGAATACCTAATCAGCCCCAGCATTTT	medium-sized	TRBV19	TRBJ1-5	.
CATGNLQGAQGNQPQHF	TGTGCCACGGGAAACTTACAGGGGGCGCAGGGCAATCAGCCCCAGCATTTT	few	TRBV10-3	TRBJ1-5	TRBD1
CASSSGGSNQPQHF	TGTGCCAGCAGTTCGGGGGGTAGCAATCAGCCCCAGCATTTT	medium-sized	TRBV12-3/TRBV12-4	TRBJ1-5	.
CASSIDRSTGRLTGELFF	TGTGCCAGTAGTATAGATCGGTCGACAGGTCGGTTAACCGGGGAGCTGTTTTTT	hyperexpanded	TRBV19	TRBJ2-2	.
CASSFTGGGTEAFF	TGTGCCAGCAGTTTCACAGGGGGCGGAACTGAAGCTTTCTTT	medium-sized	TRBV27	TRBJ1-1	TRBD1
CASSPPGLAGVLSGNEQFF	TGTGCCAGCTCACCACCGGGACTAGCGGGAGTCCTAAGTGGCAATGAGCAGTTCTTC	medium-sized	TRBV18	TRBJ2-1	TRBD2
CSAVGLGYDQETQYF	TGCAGTGCGGTCGGACTAGGGTATGACCAAGAGACCCAGTACTTC	medium-sized	TRBV20-1	TRBJ2-5	TRBD2
CASSYTVQGKSNQPQHF	TGTGCCAGCAGTTACACGGTCCAGGGGAAGAGCAATCAGCCCCAGCATTTT	medium-sized	TRBV6-2/TRBV6-3	TRBJ1-5	.
CASSLEGTAGGELFF	TGTGCCAGCAGCTTAGAAGGAACAGCGGGAGGGGAGCTGTTTTTT	.	TRBV11-3	TRBJ2-2	TRBD2
CSVEEGSYTEAFF	TGCAGCGTCGAGGAGGGGTCGTACACTGAAGCTTTCTTT	large	TRBV29-1	TRBJ1-1	.
CASSLWTSGRDEQFF	TGTGCCAGTAGTCTATGGACTAGCGGGAGAGATGAGCAGTTCTTC	medium-sized	TRBV19	TRBJ2-1	TRBD2
CASRDGQGASPLHF	TGTGCCAGCAGAGATGGACAGGGCGCATCACCCCTCCACTTT	medium-sized	TRBV6-6	TRBJ1-6	TRBD1
CSAGGGNSYEQYF	TGCAGCGCCGGTGGGGGTAACTCCTACGAGCAGTACTTC	once	TRBV29-1	TRBJ2-7	.
CASTGGTSGRDTGELFF	TGTGCCAGCACAGGGGGGACTAGCGGGAGGGACACCGGGGAGCTGTTTTTT	few	TRBV6-5	TRBJ2-2	TRBD2
CSVEAGGPYQFF	TGCAGCGTTGAAGCGGGAGGGCCGTATCAGTTCTTC	medium-sized	TRBV29-1	TRBJ2-1	TRBD2
CSVAQGTGYNEQFF	TGCAGCGTTGCCCAGGGTACTGGCTACAATGAGCAGTTCTTC	large	TRBV29-1	TRBJ2-1	.
CASSFTGIGYNEQFF	TGTGCCAGCTCATTCACAGGGATTGGCTACAATGAGCAGTTCTTC	medium-sized	TRBV18	TRBJ2-1	.
CAWSVGVGGFF	TGTGCCTGGAGTGTAGGCGTAGGGGGGTTCTTC	.	TRBV30	TRBJ2-1	.
CASRLGVGGRQETQYF	TGTGCCAGCAGGCTGGGGGTAGGCGGGAGACAAGAGACCCAGTACTTC	medium-sized	TRBV6-5	TRBJ2-5	TRBD2
CASSISDEQYF	TGTGCCAGCAGCATCTCCGACGAGCAGTACTTC	.	TRBV4-2	TRBJ2-7	.
CASSYWQSTDTQYF	TGTGCCAGCAGTTACTGGCAGTCCACAGATACGCAGTATTTT	medium-sized	TRBV6-6	TRBJ2-3	.
CASSLDRGLYGYTF	TGTGCCAGCAGCTTGGACAGGGGGCTCTATGGCTACACCTTC	medium-sized	TRBV5-5	TRBJ1-2	TRBD1
CASSIGTGVNQPQHF	TGTGCCAGTAGTATAGGGACAGGGGTAAATCAGCCCCAGCATTTT	medium-sized	TRBV19	TRBJ1-5	TRBD1